This entry lists 4 T cell receptor beta chains sequenced from one sample in a study of T cell responses to AZD1222 COVID-19 vaccine. Measured with immunoSEQ multiplex PCR; TCRdb has only the in-frame clones, and not every one. The sample contains some 150,000 clones, around 91% of which appear only once. Sequenced material: peripheral blood, taken on day 0 of AZD1222 vaccination. These receptors were obtained from an adult in good health.

This sequence joins TRBV19 and TRBJ1-6, with TRBD1 identical over 9 bases. Germline assignment: CDR1 LNHDA and CDR2 SQIVND (reference sequence). This CDR3 contains 18 residues. The junction had 18 bases not matched to a gene; V was cut back by 5 bases and J by 10 bases. The CDR3 is CASSYKGQGFSLLSPLHF. In DNA, the CDR3 is TGTGCCAGTAGTTATAAAGGACAGGGGTTCTCACTTTTATCACCCCTCCACTTT.

This chain joins TRBV4-3 and TRBJ1-3; tentatively, D is TRBD1 (5 bases). From germline, CDR1 is LGHNA and CDR2 YSLEER. The V and J ends lost 4 bases and 4 bases respectively, with 14 bases between them. The CDR3 contains 15 residues. As DNA, the CDR3 is TGCGCCAGCAGCCGACTTCGACAGAGAGGAAACACCATATATTTT. Its protein product is CASSRLRQRGNTIYF.

The V gene is TRBV28, the J gene TRBJ2-1, with D tentatively TRBD2 (5 bases). Deletions cut 8 bases from V and 8 bases from J, with 16 bases between. The CDR3 contains 13 residues. Germline CDR1 MDHEN, CDR2 SYDVKM. The CDR3: CASGTSSPHEQFF. CDR3 coding DNA: TGTGCCAGCGGTACTAGTAGCCCCCATGAGCAGTTCTTC.

The chain carries TRBV15 and TRBJ1-3, with unresolved D. V was pared by 2 bases and J by 0 bases, with 11 bases between. The germline V gene encodes CDR1 LNHNV and CDR2 YYDKDF (reference sequence). The CDR3 loop spans 16 amino acids. The CDR3 reads CATSRIGWNSGNTIYF. The DNA of the CDR3 is TGTGCCACCAGCAGAATAGGGTGGAACTCTGGAAACACCATATATTTT.